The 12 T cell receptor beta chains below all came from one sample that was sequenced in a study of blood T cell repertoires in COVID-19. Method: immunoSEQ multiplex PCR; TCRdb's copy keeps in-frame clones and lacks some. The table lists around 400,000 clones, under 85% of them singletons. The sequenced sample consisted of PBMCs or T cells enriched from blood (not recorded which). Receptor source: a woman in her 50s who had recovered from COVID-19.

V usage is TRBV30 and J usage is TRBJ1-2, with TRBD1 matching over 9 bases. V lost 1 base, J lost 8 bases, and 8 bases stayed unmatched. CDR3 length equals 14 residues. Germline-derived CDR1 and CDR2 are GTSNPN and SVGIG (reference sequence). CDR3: CAWSGLQGAGGYTF. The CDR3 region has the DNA TGTGCCTGGAGTGGCCTACAGGGGGCGGGGGGCTACACCTTC.

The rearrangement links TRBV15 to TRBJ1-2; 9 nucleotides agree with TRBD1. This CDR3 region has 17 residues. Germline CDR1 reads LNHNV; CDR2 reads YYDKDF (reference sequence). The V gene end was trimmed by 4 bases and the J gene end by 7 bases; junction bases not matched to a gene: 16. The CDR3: CATSKAGTGWFEGGYTF. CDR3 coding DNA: TGTGCCACCAGCAAGGCGGGGACAGGGTGGTTTGAGGGTGGCTACACCTTC.

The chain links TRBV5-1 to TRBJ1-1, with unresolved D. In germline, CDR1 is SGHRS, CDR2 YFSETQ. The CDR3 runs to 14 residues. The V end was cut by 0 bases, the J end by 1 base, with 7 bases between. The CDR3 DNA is TGCGCCAGCAGCTTGGACATCTCGAACACTGAAGCTTTCTTT. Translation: CASSLDISNTEAFF.

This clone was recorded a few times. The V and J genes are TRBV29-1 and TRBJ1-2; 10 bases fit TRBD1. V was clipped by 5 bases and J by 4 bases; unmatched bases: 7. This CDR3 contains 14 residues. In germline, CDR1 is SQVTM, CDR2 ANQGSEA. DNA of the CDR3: TGCAGCGTTCACGACAGGGGGCACTCCTATGGCTACACCTTC. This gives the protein CSVHDRGHSYGYTF.

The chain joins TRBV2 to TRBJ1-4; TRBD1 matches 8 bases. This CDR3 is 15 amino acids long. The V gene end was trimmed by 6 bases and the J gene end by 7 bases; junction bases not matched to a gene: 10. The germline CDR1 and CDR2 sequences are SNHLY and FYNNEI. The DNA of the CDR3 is TGTGCCAGCAGGGTTCGACAGGGGAGGAGTGAAAAACTGTTTTTT. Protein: CASRVRQGRSEKLFF.

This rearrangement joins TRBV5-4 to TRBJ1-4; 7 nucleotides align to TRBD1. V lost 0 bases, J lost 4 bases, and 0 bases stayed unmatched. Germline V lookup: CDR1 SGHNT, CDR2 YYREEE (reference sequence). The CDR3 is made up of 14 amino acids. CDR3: CASSLDRGNEKLFF. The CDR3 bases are TGTGCCAGCAGCTTGGACAGGGGTAATGAAAAACTGTTTTTT.

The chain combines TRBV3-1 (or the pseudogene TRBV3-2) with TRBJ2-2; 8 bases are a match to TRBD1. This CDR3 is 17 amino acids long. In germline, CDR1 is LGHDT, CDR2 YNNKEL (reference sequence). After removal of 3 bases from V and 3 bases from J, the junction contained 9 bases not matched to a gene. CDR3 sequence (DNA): TGTGCCAGCAGCCACCGCAACAGGGGGGTAGACACCGGGGAGCTGTTTTTT. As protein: CASSHRNRGVDTGELFF.

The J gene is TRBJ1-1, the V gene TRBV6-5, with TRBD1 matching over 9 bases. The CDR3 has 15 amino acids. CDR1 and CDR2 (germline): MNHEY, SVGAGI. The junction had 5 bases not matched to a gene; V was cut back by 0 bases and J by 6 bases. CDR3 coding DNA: TGTGCCAGCAGTTACTCGTGGACAGGGGATCCTGAAGCTTTCTTT. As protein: CASSYSWTGDPEAFF.

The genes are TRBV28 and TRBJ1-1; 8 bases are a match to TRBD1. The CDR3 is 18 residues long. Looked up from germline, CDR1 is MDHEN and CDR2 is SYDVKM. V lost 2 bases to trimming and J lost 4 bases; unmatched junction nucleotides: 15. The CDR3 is CASSLVRQGLRRVTEAFF. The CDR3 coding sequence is TGTGCCAGCAGTTTAGTTCGACAGGGGTTGAGGAGAGTCACTGAAGCTTTCTTT.

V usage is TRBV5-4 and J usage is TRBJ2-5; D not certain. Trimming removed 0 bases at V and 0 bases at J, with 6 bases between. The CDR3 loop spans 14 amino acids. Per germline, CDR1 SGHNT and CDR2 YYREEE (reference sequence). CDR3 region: CASSLEAYQETQYF. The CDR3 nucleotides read TGTGCCAGCAGCTTGGAAGCGTACCAAGAGACCCAGTACTTC.

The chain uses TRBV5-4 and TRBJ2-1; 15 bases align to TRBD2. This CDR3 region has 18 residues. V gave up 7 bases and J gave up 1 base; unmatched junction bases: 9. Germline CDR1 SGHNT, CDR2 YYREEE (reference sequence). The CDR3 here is CASGKGLAGGLSYNEQFF. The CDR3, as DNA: TGTGCCAGCGGGAAAGGACTAGCGGGGGGGCTTTCCTACAATGAGCAGTTCTTC.

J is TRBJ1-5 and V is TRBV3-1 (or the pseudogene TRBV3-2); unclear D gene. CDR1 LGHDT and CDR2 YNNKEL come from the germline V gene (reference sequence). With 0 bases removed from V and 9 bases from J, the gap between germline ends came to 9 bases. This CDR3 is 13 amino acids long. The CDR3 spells CASSQDSRGPQHF. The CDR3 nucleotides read TGTGCCAGCAGCCAAGATTCGAGAGGGCCCCAGCATTTT.